Each of the 2 T cell receptor beta chains below was sequenced from the same sample in a study of T-cell reconstitution after alpha-beta-depleted transplantation in children. Unique molecular identifiers featured in how the TCRbeta library was prepared. TCRdb re-derived calls from the PCR reads in MiXCR, one entry per CDR3 protein. This sample carries under 250,000 distinct CDR3 sequences, 17% of them seen once, and the ten largest clones take about 39%. The specimen comprised PBMCs, mostly from graft donor cells, sampled 360 days after TCRalphabeta/CD19-depleted stem cell transplant. These receptor sequences come from a male patient aged 2-15 years who had a stem cell transplant for acute lymphoblastic leukemia, so the T cells may come from the graft donor.

This clonotype was seen only a few times. The chain combines TRBV4-3 with TRBJ2-3, with 9 bases matching TRBD2. In germline, CDR1 is LGHNA, CDR2 YSLEER. The CDR3 has 16 amino acids. Trimming removed 4 bases from V and 2 bases from J; junction bases left unmatched: 7. The CDR3 nucleotides are TGCGCCAGCAGCCTCACAAGCGGGGGGATCACAGATACGCAGTATTTT. Translated: CASSLTSGGITDTQYF.

This clonotype has a handful of counts. V usage is TRBV3-1 and J usage is TRBJ1-1; possible D gene TRBD1, 5 bases. V lost 4 bases, J lost 3 bases, and 12 bases lay in between. Germline assignment: CDR1 LGHDT and CDR2 YNNKEL (reference sequence). The CDR3 sequence is 14 residues long. As DNA, the CDR3 is TGTGCCAGCAGCCCCGTGGGGGTTTACACTGAAGCTTTCTTT. As protein: CASSPVGVYTEAFF.